This T cell receptor gamma chain was profiled in a study of gamma delta lymphoproliferative disorders and STAT genes (dated by TCRdb to the late 2010s). Notes on the research overall: The LymphoTrack Dx TCRG Assay was used to build gamma-chain libraries from a minimum of 50 ng of genomic DNA. The study profiled TCR gamma and delta CDR3 repertoires by deep sequencing in Tgammadelta lymphoproliferative disease patients and healthy controls, within a larger immunophenotypic and STAT-mutation study. A couple of gamma-chain samples and all delta-chain samples were sequenced twice to confirm results. Because no corresponding Invivoscribe delta assay was available, delta-chain libraries were prepared according to the EuroClonality-NGS working group standard operating procedure.

Study-level results and caveats: Almost every major gamma and delta clonotype in patients was public, meaning shared with at least one healthy donor, and only a couple of gamma clonotypes were private to disease. Control T cells likely spanned varied maturation stages, while leukemic cells were skewed toward terminal effectors, potentially limiting patient-control comparisons. According to the authors, NGS specificity may be reduced at low frequencies, so whether leukemic clones are public or private needs confirmation. When whole repertoires were clustered, patient gamma repertoires were grouped separately from healthy controls, whereas no separation between groups was observed for delta repertoires.

In both library preparation methods, multiplex PCR was run with primers aimed at the conserved V and J regions of the TCR genes. After purification and pooling, the amplicons were sequenced on an Illumina MiSeq platform. On the study's bioinformatics: V(D)J alignment, clonotype assembly and translation were handled by MiXCR, while functionality assessment and CDR3 repertoire analyses were done with VDJtools. CDR3 was defined according to IMGT, and analyses were limited to productive sequences using functional genes, with ORF genes and pseudogenes excluded. A custom Python script was used to search all patients and controls for identical amino acid CDR3s of major clonotypes (frequency >=5%). A one-sided non-parametric Wilcoxon test was used to compare clonotype frequencies in patients versus controls. Public reads were reanalyzed in TCRdb with CATT, and rows carrying the same DNA were merged afterwards. Here the V and J calls rest on TCRdb's processing, not on the authors' analysis. The sample table contains a few thousand gamma-chain clones; only one count was recorded for 7.9% of them. The ten largest clones represent about 3% of the sample.

This clone is deemed medium-sized (0.01 to 0.1%). Its target antigen remains unknown. Per-base quality was not reported, and no clone a single base away is much larger than it. Distinct nucleotide sequences in the sample also encode this CDR3. Genomic DNA from peripheral blood mononuclear cells isolated from patients and controls was used for TCR sequencing. The control group, matched to the patients for age and sex, consisted of approximately 23 healthy adult blood donors (around 12 males and some 11 females) with a median age of roughly 64 years. The receptor comes from a human donor in good health. Sequenced material: blood.

The nucleotides read TGTGCCACCTGGGATCCTTATTATAAGAAACTCTTT. The resulting protein is CATWDPYYKKLF. The receptor chain draws on TRGV4 and TRGJ1 or TRGJ2. As TCRdb names no J gene, one was assigned here on the basis of a DNA match to germline. The germline V gene provides CDR1 EGSTGY and CDR2 YDSYTSSV. Trimming removed 3 bases from V and 3 bases from J; the gene matches leave 2 bases unexplained. Including the terminal cysteine and phenylalanine, the CDR3 comprises 12 residues. The retained sequence is limited to the CDR3, 36 bases, with the frame set at the first base.